This TCR beta chain derives from a study of patients and donors after allogeneic stem cell transplantation (dated by TCRdb to 2018 to 2020). V is pruned by 2 bases and J by 4 bases, leaving 15 bases of the junction without a gene match. The germline V gene sets CDR1 to MNHEY and CDR2 to SVGEGT. Measured from the cysteine to the phenylalanine, the CDR3 is 19 residues long. The CDR3 DNA has 57 bases and is translated from base 1. This clonotype was counted a single time. Its antigen target is currently unknown. Per-base qualities were not stored, and no clone one base away is much larger. One read provides weak support. The protocol used for the library was RT-PCR. Sequenced using a NextSeq 550. TCRdb trimmed the raw reads at Q25, called clones with MiXCR and kept productive beta chains. Each entry is one CDR3 protein sequence, shown with its most common DNA and genes. This sample holds 900,000 to 1,000,000 distinct CDR3 sequences; about 20% were observed only once. Roughly 6% of the sample is held by the ten biggest clonotypes.

The rearrangement joined TRBV6-2 or TRBV6-3 to TRBJ2-7; 12 central bases correspond to TRBD2. The receptor was derived from a human donor who was either an allogeneic HSCT recipient or a stem cell or donor lymphocyte infusion donor (not recorded which). It is not recorded whose cells these are; they may come from a transplant donor. Sequencing was carried out using blood, either unsorted or a sorted T cell fraction (not recorded which). The CDR3: CASSYPGTSGWAPPYEQYF. The nucleotide sequence reads as follows: TGTGCCAGCAGTTACCCGGGGACTAGCGGGTGGGCACCACCTTACGAGCAGTACTTC.